The sequence of this T cell receptor (beta chain) was determined in a study of cytomegalovirus exposure and HLA in healthy donors. Overall study findings and caveats: Researchers reported that a few CMV-associated chains were confirmed in vitro as CMV antigen-specific. Subsequent analysis of the 120 or so validation repertoires found a tendency for first-cohort TCR clusters to co-occur.

About this clone: Its antigen is currently unknown.

This CDR3 contains 14 residues. V dropped 11 bases and J dropped 0 bases, with 14 bases sitting between them. Germline assignment: CDR1 MDHEN and CDR2 SYDVKM. Generated by immunoSEQ multiplex PCR, the TCRdb table keeps only in-frame clones and is missing some. This repertoire shows tens of thousands of clones, around 89% found once; its top ten account for around 1.8%. The chain recombines TRBV28 with TRBJ1-5, with D perhaps TRBD1 (5 bases). The TCR was taken from a woman between 18 and 29 years old in good health and CMV-seronegative. Sequencing input: PBMCs. The CDR3 loop is CAVGRTLSNQPQHF. In DNA form, the CDR3 reads TGTGCCGTAGGTAGGACACTTAGCAATCAGCCCCAGCATTTT.